The source of this T cell receptor beta chain is a study of blood T cell repertoires in COVID-19. Overall study context: From the United States, Italy and Spain came samples of acute and convalescent COVID-19.

Germline CDR1 reads PRHDT; CDR2 reads FYEKMQ (reference sequence). V lost 5 bases, J lost 6 bases, and 11 bases lay in between. The CDR3 is 13 amino acids. The data were produced by immunoSEQ multiplex PCR, yet TCRdb's version contains in-frame clones alone and is incomplete. This table holds 100,000 to 150,000 clones, 92% found once. The TCR originated in a man in his forties or fifties with COVID-19, enrolled during active disease. Sequencing was carried out using peripheral blood. V gene TRBV13 combines with J gene TRBJ2-1, with D possibly matching TRBD2 (6 bases). The DNA for the CDR3 is TGTGCCAGCAGCCCTACCGGGGGCAATGAGCAGTTCTTC. Translation gives CASSPTGGNEQFF.